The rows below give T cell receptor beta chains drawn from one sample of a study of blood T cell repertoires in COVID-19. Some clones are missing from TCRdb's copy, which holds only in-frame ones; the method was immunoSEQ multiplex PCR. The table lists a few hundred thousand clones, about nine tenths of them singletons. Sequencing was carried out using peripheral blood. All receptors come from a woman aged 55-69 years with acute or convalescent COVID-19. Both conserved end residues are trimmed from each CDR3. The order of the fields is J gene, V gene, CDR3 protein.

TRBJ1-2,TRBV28,ASSPPTGGYGYT
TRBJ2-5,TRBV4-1,ASSQDGAGGQETQY
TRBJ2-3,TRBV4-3,ASSRRLAGALGDTQY
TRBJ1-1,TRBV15,ATSSLRDRDTEAF
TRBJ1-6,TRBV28,ASRRGTGGSPLH
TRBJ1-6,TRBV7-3,ASSLAGGNSPLH
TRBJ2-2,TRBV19,ASSIGRQLNTGELF
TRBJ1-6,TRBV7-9,ASSREGTGSSPLH
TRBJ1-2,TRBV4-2,ASSRFVEGQGAEGYT
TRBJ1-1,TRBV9,ASNPGGTEAF
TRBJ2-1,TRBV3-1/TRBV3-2,ASSPGSTSWEQF
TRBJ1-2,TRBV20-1,SASLGYT
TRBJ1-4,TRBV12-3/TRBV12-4,ASSFNGEKLF
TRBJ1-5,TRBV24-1,ATSEGAKGGNQPQH
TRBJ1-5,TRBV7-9,ASSLSGSQTGSTQH
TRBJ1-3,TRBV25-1,ASSGLQGRGSGNTIY
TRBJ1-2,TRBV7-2,ASSLAGGMVDYGYT
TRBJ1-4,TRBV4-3,ASSRVLTTNEKLF
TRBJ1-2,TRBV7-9,ASSFATGVGYT
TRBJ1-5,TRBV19,ASGRQGGRNQPQH
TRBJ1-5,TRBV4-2,ASSQVHQGQGWMFSNQPQH
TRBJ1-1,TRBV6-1,ASSSRQGAQEAF